These 16 T cell receptor beta chains came from one sample sequenced in a study of a mutant IDH1 vaccine in newly diagnosed glioma. The time point denotes: week 47, end of study. Topical imiquimod accompanied each vaccine dose, which consisted of 300 ug of mutant IDH1 20-mer peptide. No antigen has been identified for these receptors. The method was immunoSEQ multiplex PCR; TCRdb's version includes in-frame clones alone and lacks a portion of them. The sample records tens of thousands of clones, approximately 80% being singletons. The material was PBMCs, obtained from a glioma patient whose treatment included an IDH1 peptide vaccine. Receptors originate from a man aged 18 to 29 with glioma. Some clones in this sample may be carry-over from other donors' samples.

The rearrangement joins TRBV2 to TRBJ1-2, with TRBD1 as a possible D gene (5 bases). The CDR3 length is 15 residues. Germline CDR1 and CDR2: SNHLY and FYNNEI. V shed 4 bases and J shed 9 bases, with 21 bases lying between them. CDR3: CASSGSSRQLGSYTF. Here the CDR3 DNA reads TGTGCCAGCAGTGGAAGCAGTAGACAGTTAGGGAGCTACACCTTC.

The chain combines TRBV7-9 with TRBJ1-2; 7 bases are shared with TRBD1. V was pared by 1 base and J by 4 bases, with 3 bases of the junction left unmatched. CDR1 and CDR2 (germline): SEHNR, FQNEAQ (reference sequence). The CDR3 covers 14 residues. CDR3 region: CASSLGTGVYGYTF. CDR3 nucleotides: TGTGCCAGCAGCTTAGGTACAGGGGTCTATGGCTACACCTTC.

V usage is TRBV15 and J usage is TRBJ1-1, with a weak D call TRBD1 (5 bases). Germline-derived CDR1 and CDR2 are LNHNV and YYDKDF (reference sequence). This CDR3 is built from 11 residues. CDR3 bases: TGTGGGACGGGGGTGAACACTGAAGCTTTCTTT. Its translation is CGTGVNTEAFF.

This clone has just a few counts. This chain links TRBV6-6 with TRBJ1-1; TRBD1 might be the D (5 bases). The ends were cut back, 8 bases at V and 1 base at J, with 17 bases in the middle. The germline V gene has CDR1 MNHNY and CDR2 SVGAGI (reference sequence). CDR3 length: 15 residues. The CDR3 region is CASGGINLANTEAFF. CDR3 nucleotides: TGTGCCAGCGGGGGAATTAATTTGGCGAACACTGAAGCTTTCTTT.

The V gene is TRBV2, the J gene TRBJ1-1; D might be TRBD1 (5 bases). Germline loops: CDR1 SNHLY, CDR2 FYNNEI. The CDR3 is 14 residues long. Trimming removed 5 bases from V and 0 bases from J, with 10 bases in between. In DNA form, the CDR3 reads TGTGCCAGCAGTCAGGGCCTAGTGAACACTGAAGCTTTCTTT. Its protein is CASSQGLVNTEAFF.

There are many counts of this clone. The rearrangement uses TRBV19 and TRBJ2-6; 8 bases match TRBD1. With V trimmed by 3 bases and J by 0 bases, 4 bases remained unmatched. Looked up from germline, CDR1 is LNHDA and CDR2 is SQIVND (reference sequence). The CDR3 consists of 17 residues. CDR3 sequence reads: CASSIWDRRSGANVLTF. The CDR3 DNA is TGTGCCAGTAGTATCTGGGACAGGCGCTCTGGGGCCAACGTCCTGACTTTC.

The chain employs TRBV6-1 and TRBJ1-1; no reliable D call. The V gene lost 6 bases and the J gene lost 5 bases, with 19 bases spanning the gap. There are 15 residues in the CDR3. The germline CDR1 and CDR2 sequences are MNHNS and SASEGT. The DNA for the CDR3 is TGTGCCAGCAGAGAACCCACGGGTGGATGGACTGAAGCTTTCTTT. It is translated as CASREPTGGWTEAFF.

This chain uses TRBV5-4 with TRBJ2-2, with TRBD1 as a possible D gene (5 bases). The CDR3 is 15 residues long. V was shortened by 2 bases and J by 2 bases, with 10 bases between the two germline ends. Germline assignment: CDR1 SGHNT and CDR2 YYREEE (reference sequence). The CDR3 DNA reads TGTGCCAGCAGCTTCGCAGGGTTTAACACCGGGGAGCTGTTTTTT. Translated, it gives CASSFAGFNTGELFF. Full variable domain (remainder filled in from reference TRBV5-4 and TRBJ2-2): ETGVTQSPTHLIKTRGQQVTLRCSSQSGHNTVSWYQQALGQGPQFIFQYYREEENGRGNFPPRFSGLQFPNYSSELNVNALELDDSALYLCASSFAGFNTGELFFGEGSRLTVL.

The gene calls are TRBV29-1 and TRBJ2-7, with TRBD1 as a possible D gene (6 bases). This CDR3 has 12 amino acids. Trimming stripped 7 bases from V and 2 bases from J, with 12 bases between. CDR1 SQVTM and CDR2 ANQGSEA come from the germline V gene. CDR3 sequence: CSARDTTYEQYF. The CDR3 bases are TGCAGCGCCCGGGACACCACCTACGAGCAGTACTTC.

This rearrangement joins TRBV5-1 to TRBJ2-3, with 12 bases identical to TRBD2. Trimming took 4 bases from V and 4 from J; bases not matched to a gene: 10. The CDR3 totals 17 residues. Germline CDR1 is SGHRS and CDR2 is YFSETQ. The CDR3 loop is CASSTWTSGKGADTQYF. The CDR3 DNA follows: TGCGCCAGCAGCACTTGGACTAGCGGGAAGGGCGCAGATACGCAGTATTTT.

This chain joins TRBV2 and TRBJ2-7, with D uncertain. Trimming pared 0 bases from V and 4 bases from J, leaving 4 bases between. The CDR3 length is 12 residues. Germline-derived CDR1 and CDR2 are SNHLY and FYNNEI. The CDR3, as DNA: TGTGCCAGCAGTGAAGCAGGATACGAGCAGTACTTC. This encodes CASSEAGYEQYF. Full variable domain (missing parts from reference TRBV2 and TRBJ2-7): EPEVTQTPSHQVTQMGQEVILRCVPISNHLYFYWYRQILGQKVEFLVSFYNNEISEKSEIFDDQFSVERPDGSNFTLKIRSTKLEDSAMYFCASSEAGYEQYFGPGTRLTVT.

This clone is a singleton in its sample. This chain joins TRBV4-3 and TRBJ1-4, with D unclear. The CDR3 runs 18 residues. CDR1 LGHNA and CDR2 YSLEER come from the germline V gene. V shed 0 bases and J shed 8 bases, with 22 bases lying between them. CDR3 loop: CASSQESPSKSLGEKLFF. CDR3 coding DNA: TGCGCCAGCAGCCAAGAATCCCCCTCAAAATCACTCGGCGAAAAACTGTTTTTT.

This clone was found a few times. The chain couples TRBV18 to TRBJ1-2; 10 positions match TRBD1. The germline gives CDR1 KGHSH, CDR2 LQKENI. Trimming removed 4 bases from V and 2 bases from J; junction bases left unmatched: 4. The CDR3 runs to 15 residues. The CDR3 nucleotides are TGTGCCAGCTCACTACGACAGGGGGCAAACTATGGCTACACCTTC. It encodes CASSLRQGANYGYTF.

The chain has TRBV10-3 and TRBJ1-1; weak D call: TRBD1 (5 bases). The CDR3 spans 13 residues. V was clipped by 3 bases and J by 4 bases, with 9 bases between them. CDR1 ENHRY and CDR2 SYGVKD come from the germline V gene. CDR3 in amino acids: CAISDQGGTEAFF. CDR3 bases: TGTGCCATCAGTGATCAGGGCGGCACTGAAGCTTTCTTT.

The chain links TRBV4-1 to TRBJ2-5; possible D gene TRBD2, 6 bases. The V end lost 0 bases, the J end lost 2 bases, and 19 bases lay between the germline ends. CDR1 MGHRA and CDR2 YSYEKL come from the germline V gene. This CDR3 has 18 residues. The CDR3 loop is CASSQEAGSLPLQETQYF. CDR3 DNA sequence: TGCGCCAGCAGCCAAGAAGCGGGCAGTCTACCCTTACAAGAGACCCAGTACTTC.

The chain couples TRBV7-2 to TRBJ2-7; TRBD1 might be the D (6 bases). Trimming took 5 bases from V and 2 from J, leaving 13 bases between them. From germline, CDR1 is SGHTA and CDR2 FQGNSA. This CDR3 is 14 amino acids long. DNA of the CDR3: TGTGCCAGCAGCATACAGACAGGAGCCTACGAGCAGTACTTC. This gives the protein CASSIQTGAYEQYF.